These 10 T cell receptor beta chains share one sample of origin, sequenced in a study of shared clonotypes between healthy human individuals. Assay used: immunoSEQ multiplex PCR; TCRdb lists only in-frame clones, some missing. The sample holds about 2.3 million clones, approximately 95% seen once. The sequencing sample was made of naive CD4+ T cells from PBMCs. The subset: CD45RA+ positively selected. The receptors derive from a man aged 18-30 years in good health. Some clones in this sample may be carry-over from other donors' samples.

The CDR3 loop is CASSWDRGSNGYTF. CDR3 sequence (DNA): TGTGCCAGCAGTTGGGACAGGGGTTCGAATGGCTACACCTTC. This rearrangement joins TRBV28 to TRBJ1-2; 10 bases line up with TRBD1. Germline CDR1 is MDHEN and CDR2 is SYDVKM. This CDR3 has 14 residues. With 4 bases clipped from V and 6 bases from J, the junction kept 5 bases outside the gene matches.

This clone was picked up a small number of times. In the same sample, other DNA sequences code for this CDR3. The CDR3 DNA follows: TGTGCCAGCAGGCGTACTATGAACACTGAAGCTTTCTTT. Its translation: CASRRTMNTEAFF. The chain carries TRBV28 and TRBJ1-1; D remains unclear. Trimming pared 6 bases from V and 0 bases from J, leaving 8 bases between. CDR3 length: 13 residues. Looked up from germline, CDR1 is MDHEN and CDR2 is SYDVKM.

This chain connects TRBV6-1 to TRBJ1-2, with TRBD1 matching over 7 bases. The germline gives CDR1 MNHNS, CDR2 SASEGT. The trim removed 4 bases at V and 3 bases at J, leaving 2 bases unmatched. The CDR3 loop spans 13 amino acids. CDR3 nucleotide sequence: TGTGCCAGCAGTGCTACAGGGGACTATGGCTACACCTTC. Translation: CASSATGDYGYTF.

The rearrangement uses TRBV30 and TRBJ2-2; 7 bases match TRBD1. CDR3 length: 15 residues. Per germline, CDR1 GTSNPN and CDR2 SVGIG (reference sequence). The ends lost 3 bases at V and 5 bases at J; junction bases unmatched: 9. DNA for the CDR3: TGTGCCTGGAGGGGACGACAGGGTTGGACCGGGGAGCTGTTTTTT. Protein product: CAWRGRQGWTGELFF.

V gene TRBV5-1 combines with J gene TRBJ2-2; 7 nucleotides align to TRBD2. This CDR3 has 17 residues. Germline loops: CDR1 SGHRS, CDR2 YFSETQ. V lost 3 bases, J lost 5 bases, and 13 bases stayed unmatched. The CDR3 coding sequence is TGCGCCAGCAGCTCGGATGATGGCGGGAGTGGGACCGGGGAGCTGTTTTTT. Its translation: CASSSDDGGSGTGELFF.

This clone was recorded a few times. Other DNA sequences from this sample encode an identical CDR3 as well. This sequence joins TRBV5-1 and TRBJ1-1; no firm D call. Looked up from germline, CDR1 is SGHRS and CDR2 is YFSETQ. The length of the CDR3 is 13 residues. V lost 5 bases and J 1 base, leaving 9 bases between the germline ends. CDR3 nucleotide sequence: TGCGCCAGCAGGTTAACAGAGAACACTGAAGCTTTCTTT. Protein sequence: CASRLTENTEAFF.

V gene TRBV6-1 combines with J gene TRBJ1-5, with 7 bases that match TRBD1. The CDR3 has 17 residues. The germline gives CDR1 MNHNS, CDR2 SASEGT. V lost 1 base, J lost 7 bases, and 13 bases stayed unmatched. The CDR3 region is CASSEDDSGRGSQPQHF. Here the CDR3 DNA reads TGTGCCAGCAGTGAAGACGATTCGGGCAGGGGGTCACAGCCCCAGCATTTT.

As regards this clone: The sample carries other DNA sequences with the same CDR3. This chain connects TRBV2 to TRBJ1-5, with 12 nucleotides matching TRBD1. The germline V gene encodes CDR1 SNHLY and CDR2 FYNNEI. The J segment lost 6 bases and the V segment lost 7 bases, leaving 1 base of the junction unmatched. The CDR3 length is 13 residues. The CDR3 DNA reads TGTGCCAGCACGGGACAGGGGGCTCAGCCCCAGCATTTT. Protein sequence: CASTGQGAQPQHF.

This sequence joins TRBV19 and TRBJ2-2; 7 bases align to TRBD2. This CDR3 is 17 amino acids long. V gave up 7 bases and J gave up 5 bases; unmatched junction bases: 16. Germline V gives CDR1 LNHDA, CDR2 SQIVND (reference sequence). The chain's CDR3 is CASTYASGSSWTGELFF. The CDR3 nucleotides read TGTGCCAGTACTTACGCTAGCGGTTCGTCTTGGACCGGGGAGCTGTTTTTT.

The chain combines TRBV6-1 with TRBJ2-1; TRBD2 agrees at 12 bases. The V and J ends lost 3 bases and 7 bases, in that order; junction bases with no gene match: 4. Germline V gene sequence: CDR1 MNHNS, CDR2 SASEGT. The CDR3 is made up of 15 amino acids. CDR3 nucleotide sequence: TGTGCCAGCAGTGAGACTAGCGGGAGACTGAATGAGCAGTTCTTC. Translating gives CASSETSGRLNEQFF.